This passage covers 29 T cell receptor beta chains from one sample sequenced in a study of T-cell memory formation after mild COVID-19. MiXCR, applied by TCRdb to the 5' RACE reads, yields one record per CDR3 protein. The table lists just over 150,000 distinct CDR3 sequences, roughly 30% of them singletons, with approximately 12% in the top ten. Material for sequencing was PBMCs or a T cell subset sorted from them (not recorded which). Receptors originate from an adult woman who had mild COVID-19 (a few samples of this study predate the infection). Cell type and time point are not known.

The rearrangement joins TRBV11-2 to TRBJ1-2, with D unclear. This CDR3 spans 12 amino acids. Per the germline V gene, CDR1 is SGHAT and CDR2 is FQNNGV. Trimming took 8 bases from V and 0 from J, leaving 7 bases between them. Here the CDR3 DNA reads TGTGCCAGCGGTCCAGCTAACTATGGCTACACCTTC. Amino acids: CASGPANYGYTF.

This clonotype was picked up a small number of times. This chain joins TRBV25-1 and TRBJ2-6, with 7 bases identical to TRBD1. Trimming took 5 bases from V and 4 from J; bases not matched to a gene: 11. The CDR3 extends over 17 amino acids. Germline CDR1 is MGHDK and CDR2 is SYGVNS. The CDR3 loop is CASSSTRGSGGANVLTF. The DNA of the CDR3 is TGTGCCAGCAGTTCGACCAGGGGGTCGGGCGGGGCCAACGTCCTGACTTTC.

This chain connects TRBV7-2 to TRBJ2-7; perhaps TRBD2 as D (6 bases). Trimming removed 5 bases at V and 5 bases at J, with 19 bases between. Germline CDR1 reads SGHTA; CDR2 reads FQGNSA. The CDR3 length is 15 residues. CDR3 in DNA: TGTGCCAGCAGCAGAGTAGGAGGGAGTAACCACGAGCAGTACTTC. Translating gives CASSRVGGSNHEQYF.

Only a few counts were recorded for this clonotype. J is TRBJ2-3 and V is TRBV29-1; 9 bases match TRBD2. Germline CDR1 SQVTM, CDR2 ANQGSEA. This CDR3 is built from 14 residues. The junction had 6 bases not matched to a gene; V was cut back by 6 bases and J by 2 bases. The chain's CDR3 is CSVPTSGNTDTQYF. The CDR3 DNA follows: TGCAGCGTCCCGACTAGCGGTAACACAGATACGCAGTATTTT.

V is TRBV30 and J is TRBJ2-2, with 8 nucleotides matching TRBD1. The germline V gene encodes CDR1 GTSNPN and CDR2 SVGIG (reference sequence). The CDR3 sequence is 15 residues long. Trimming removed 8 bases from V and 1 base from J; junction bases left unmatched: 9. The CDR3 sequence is CAGLWDRLNTGELFF. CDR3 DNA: TGTGCCGGACTTTGGGACAGGCTGAACACCGGGGAGCTGTTTTTT.

Written as DNA, the CDR3 is TGTGCCAGCAGTGAGGGACAGCAAGTAGTAGGAGAGACCCAGTACTTC. It specifies CASSEGQQVVGETQYF. This chain links TRBV27 with TRBJ2-5; TRBD1 agrees at 7 bases. Germline assignment: CDR1 MNHEY and CDR2 SMNVEV (reference sequence). Trimming at V came to 5 bases and at J to 4 bases, leaving 13 bases not matched to a gene. This CDR3 spans 16 amino acids.

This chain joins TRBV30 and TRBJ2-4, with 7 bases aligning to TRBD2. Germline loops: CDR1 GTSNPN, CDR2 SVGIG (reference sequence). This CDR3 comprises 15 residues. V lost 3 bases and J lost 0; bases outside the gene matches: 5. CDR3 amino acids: CAWRGGVLAKNIQYF. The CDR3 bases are TGTGCCTGGAGGGGGGGGGTCCTAGCCAAAAACATTCAGTACTTC.

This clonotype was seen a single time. The CDR3 coding sequence is TGTGCCTGGAGACTAGCGGGTACTAGTTTTGCGCAGTATTTT. Protein product: CAWRLAGTSFAQYF. The V and J genes are TRBV30 and TRBJ2-3; 9 bases are shared with TRBD2. The CDR3 contains 14 residues. Trimming at V came to 3 bases and at J to 10 bases, leaving 11 bases not matched to a gene. The germline gives CDR1 GTSNPN, CDR2 SVGIG (reference sequence).

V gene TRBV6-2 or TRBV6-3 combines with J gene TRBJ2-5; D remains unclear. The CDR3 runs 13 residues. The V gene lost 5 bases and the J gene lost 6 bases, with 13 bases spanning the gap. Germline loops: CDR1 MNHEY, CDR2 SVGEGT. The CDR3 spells CASSRPGRKTQYF. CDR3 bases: TGTGCCAGCAGTCGTCCCGGTCGGAAGACCCAGTACTTC.

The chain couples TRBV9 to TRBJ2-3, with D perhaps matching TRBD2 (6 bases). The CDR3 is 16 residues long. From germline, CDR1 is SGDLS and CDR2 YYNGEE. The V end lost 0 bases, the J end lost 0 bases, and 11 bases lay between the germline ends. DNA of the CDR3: TGTGCCAGCAGCGTAGGTGTTGCGGGGAGCACAGATACGCAGTATTTT. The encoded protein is CASSVGVAGSTDTQYF.

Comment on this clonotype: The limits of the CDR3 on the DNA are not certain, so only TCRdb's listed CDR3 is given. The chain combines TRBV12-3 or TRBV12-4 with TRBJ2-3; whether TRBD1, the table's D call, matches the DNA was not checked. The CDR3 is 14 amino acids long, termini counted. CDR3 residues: CASSTSDRRDTQYF.

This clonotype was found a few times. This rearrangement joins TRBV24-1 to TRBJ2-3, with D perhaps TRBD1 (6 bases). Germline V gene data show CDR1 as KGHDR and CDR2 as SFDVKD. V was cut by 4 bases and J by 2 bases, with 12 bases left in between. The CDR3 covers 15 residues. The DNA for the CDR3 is TGTGCCACCAGTGAAAGAACAGGGAACACAGATACGCAGTATTTT. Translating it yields CATSERTGNTDTQYF.

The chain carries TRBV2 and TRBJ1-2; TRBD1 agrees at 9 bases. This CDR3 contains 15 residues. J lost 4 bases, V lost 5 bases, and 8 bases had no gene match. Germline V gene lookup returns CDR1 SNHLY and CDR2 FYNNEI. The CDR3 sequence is CASSPPGTGSYGYTF. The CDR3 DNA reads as TGTGCCAGCAGTCCTCCGGGGACAGGGAGCTATGGCTACACCTTC.

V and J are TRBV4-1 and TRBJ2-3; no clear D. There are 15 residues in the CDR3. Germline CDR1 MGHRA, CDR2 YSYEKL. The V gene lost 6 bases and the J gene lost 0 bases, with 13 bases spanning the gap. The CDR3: CASRRGVTSTDTQYF. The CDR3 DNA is TGCGCCAGCAGACGAGGCGTGACTAGCACAGATACGCAGTATTTT.

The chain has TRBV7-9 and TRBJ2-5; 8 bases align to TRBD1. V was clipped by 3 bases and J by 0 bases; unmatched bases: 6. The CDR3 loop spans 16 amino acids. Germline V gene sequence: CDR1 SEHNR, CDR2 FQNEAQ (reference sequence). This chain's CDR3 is CASSFPATGDQETQYF. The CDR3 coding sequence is TGTGCCAGCAGCTTTCCAGCGACAGGGGACCAAGAGACCCAGTACTTC.

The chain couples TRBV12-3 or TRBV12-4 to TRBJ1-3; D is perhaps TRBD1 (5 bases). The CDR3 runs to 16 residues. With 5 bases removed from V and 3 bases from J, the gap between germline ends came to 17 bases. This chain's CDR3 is CASSPFLGGGGNTIYF. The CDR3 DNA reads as TGTGCCAGCAGTCCGTTCTTGGGGGGAGGTGGAAACACCATATATTTT.

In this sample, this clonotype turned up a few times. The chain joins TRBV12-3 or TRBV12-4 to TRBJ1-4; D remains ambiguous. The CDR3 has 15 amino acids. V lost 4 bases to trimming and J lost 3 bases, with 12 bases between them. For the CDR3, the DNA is TGTGCCAGCAGTTCAGACGGCGCTCCTAATGAAAAACTGTTTTTT. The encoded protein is CASSSDGAPNEKLFF.

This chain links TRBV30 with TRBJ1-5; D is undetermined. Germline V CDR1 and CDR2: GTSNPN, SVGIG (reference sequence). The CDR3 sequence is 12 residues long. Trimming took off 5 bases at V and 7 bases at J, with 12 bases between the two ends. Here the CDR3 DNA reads TGTGCCTGGGGTGCTCTAGGGCAGCCCCAGCATTTT. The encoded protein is CAWGALGQPQHF.

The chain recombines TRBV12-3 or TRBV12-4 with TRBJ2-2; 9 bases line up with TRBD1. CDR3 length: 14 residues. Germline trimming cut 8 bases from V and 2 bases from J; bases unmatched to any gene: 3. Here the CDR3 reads CASWDRDNTGELFF. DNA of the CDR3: TGTGCCAGCTGGGACAGGGACAACACCGGGGAGCTGTTTTTT.

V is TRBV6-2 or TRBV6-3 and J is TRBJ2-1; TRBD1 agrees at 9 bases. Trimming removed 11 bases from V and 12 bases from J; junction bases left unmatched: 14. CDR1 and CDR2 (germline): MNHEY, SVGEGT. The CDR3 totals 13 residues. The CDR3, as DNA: TGTGCCTCAGCACGGCAGGGGGGACAGGGGCAGTTCTTC. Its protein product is CASARQGGQGQFF.

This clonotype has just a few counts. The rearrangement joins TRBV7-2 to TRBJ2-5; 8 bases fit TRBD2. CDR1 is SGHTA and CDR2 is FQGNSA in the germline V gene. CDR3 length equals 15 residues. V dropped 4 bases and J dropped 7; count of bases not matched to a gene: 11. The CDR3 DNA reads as TGTGCCAGCAGCTCGAGACGGACTAGCCAGGGGACCCAGTACTTC. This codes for CASSSRRTSQGTQYF.

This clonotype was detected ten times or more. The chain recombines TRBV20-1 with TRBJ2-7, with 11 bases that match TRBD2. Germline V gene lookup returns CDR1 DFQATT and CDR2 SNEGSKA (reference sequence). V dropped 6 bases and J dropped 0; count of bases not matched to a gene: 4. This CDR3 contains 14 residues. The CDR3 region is CSAVGLAVSYEQYF. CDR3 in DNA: TGCAGTGCCGTGGGACTAGCGGTCTCCTACGAGCAGTACTTC.

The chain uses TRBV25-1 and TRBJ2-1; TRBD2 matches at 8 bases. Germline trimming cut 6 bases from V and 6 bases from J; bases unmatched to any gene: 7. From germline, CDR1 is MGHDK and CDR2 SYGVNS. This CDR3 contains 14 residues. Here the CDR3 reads CASRWAGGANEQFF. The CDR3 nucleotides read TGTGCCAGCAGGTGGGCGGGAGGTGCCAATGAGCAGTTCTTC.

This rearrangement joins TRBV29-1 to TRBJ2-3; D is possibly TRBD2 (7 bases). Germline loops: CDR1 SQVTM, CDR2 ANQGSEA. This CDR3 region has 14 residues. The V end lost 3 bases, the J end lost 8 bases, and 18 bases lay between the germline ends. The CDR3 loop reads CSVDGGGHLSTQYF. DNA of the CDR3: TGCAGCGTTGATGGCGGGGGCCACCTATCTACGCAGTATTTT.

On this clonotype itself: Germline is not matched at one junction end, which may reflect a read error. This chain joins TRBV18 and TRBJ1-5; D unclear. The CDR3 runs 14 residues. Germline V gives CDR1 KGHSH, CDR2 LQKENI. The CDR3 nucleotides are TGTGCCAGCTCACCACAGGGTACGATGCAGCCCAAGCATTTT. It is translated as CASSPQGTMQPKHF.

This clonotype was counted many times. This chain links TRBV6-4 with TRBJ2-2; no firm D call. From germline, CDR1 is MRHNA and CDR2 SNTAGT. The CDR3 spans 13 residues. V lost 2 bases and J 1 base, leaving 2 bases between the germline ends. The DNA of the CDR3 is TGTGCCAGCAGTGACAGGAACACCGGGGAGCTGTTTTTT. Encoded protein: CASSDRNTGELFF.

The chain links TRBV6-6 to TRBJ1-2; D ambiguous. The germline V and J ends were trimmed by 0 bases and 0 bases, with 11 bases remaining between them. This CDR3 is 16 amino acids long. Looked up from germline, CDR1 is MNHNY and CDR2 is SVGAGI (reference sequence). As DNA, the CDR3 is TGTGCCAGCAGTTACTCGACGGGCGGTCCTAACTATGGCTACACCTTC. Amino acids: CASSYSTGGPNYGYTF.

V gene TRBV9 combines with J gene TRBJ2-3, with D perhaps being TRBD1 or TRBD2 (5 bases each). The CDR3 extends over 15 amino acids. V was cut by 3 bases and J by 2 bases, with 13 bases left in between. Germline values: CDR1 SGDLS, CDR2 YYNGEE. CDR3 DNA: TGTGCCAGCAGCGGAGGGGCGACAGCCACAGATACGCAGTATTTT. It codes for CASSGGATATDTQYF.

The CDR3 loop is CASSSGGLTGETQYF. The CDR3 nucleotides are TGTGCCAGCAGTTCCGGCGGATTGACCGGGGAGACCCAGTACTTC. V gene TRBV12-3 or TRBV12-4 combines with J gene TRBJ2-5; no clear D gene. The CDR3 length is 15 residues. V was shortened by 4 bases and J by 5 bases, with 17 bases between the two germline ends.